The subject of this entry is one T cell receptor beta chain. The count of this clone is one. Its antigen specificity is not known. No qualities accompany the bases; no much larger clone lies one base away. The data belong to a study of beta chain features in type 1 diabetes (dated by TCRdb to the late 2010s). About the investigation overall: No differences in mean age, gender distribution, total cell number or subset yield were found between patients and healthy donors. Across all samples, about 110 million sorted cells were examined, and cell number per subset correlated strongly with RNA yield. The study compared TCRB repertoires of sorted circulating CD4+ T cell subsets between recently diagnosed type 1 diabetes patients and matched healthy donors. Whereas all 30 or so donors provided naive and central memory subsets, regulatory and stem cell-like memory subsets were isolated from just 8 patients and roughly 8 healthy donors. Broader findings and caveats from the paper: In all four CD4+ subsets, TCRB CDR3 length was moderately but significantly shorter in type 1 diabetes patients. Because cDNA was sequenced instead of genomic DNA, activated cells with high expression could be over-represented, although the groups did not differ in activation or CD3 levels. At VDJ recombination sites, type 1 diabetes patients had fewer insertions and more deleted nucleotides, which implies abnormalities in thymic rearrangement. Only small numbers of individuals were included in the HLA sub-analyses, which left unresolved whether HLA type had any influence on TCRB rearrangement. PCR might favor shorter templates, but patient and control samples were amplified and corrected together, so any skew would affect both groups equally. The naive, central memory and regulatory TCRB repertoires appeared to resemble one another more closely among patients than among healthy donors.

Reading the germline V gene (reference sequence) gives CDR1 MNHEY and CDR2 SMNVEV. From V the trimming removes 2 bases and from J it removes 2 bases, while the gene matches leave 2 bases of the junction unaccounted for. Reading from cysteine to phenylalanine, the CDR3 counts 15 amino acids. Here the CDR3 DNA is all that survives: 45 bases in frame from base 1. A single peripheral blood draw of around 120 mL on average was collected from each donor into heparinised tubes. A BD FACSAria II was used to sort naive, central memory, regulatory and stem cell-like memory CD4+ T cells with a panel that included CD45RO, CCR7, CD25, CD127, CD95 and CD27. A purity above 95% was achieved for all sorted populations. PBMCs were separated immediately by Lymphoprep density gradient centrifugation and were stained directly, without being cultured. Samples were stained and sorted in pairs, with one healthy donor and one patient per experiment, so that batch effects were minimized.

The High Capacity cDNA Reverse Transcription Kit was used to reverse transcribe all of the isolated RNA, meaning that expressed TCRB transcripts were what got sequenced. Naive, central memory and regulatory T cell samples underwent deep immunoSEQ sequencing, averaging around 3.9 million total reads per sample. After sorted cells were lysed in RLT buffer, RNA was extracted with DNase-treated RNeasy Micro or Mini kits, with the choice depending on cell number. To prevent cross-contamination, each cell subset was processed individually, whereas patient and healthy donor samples were processed jointly. Using the immunoSEQ multiplex PCR, TCRB sequences were amplified from cDNA into 87-bp fragments spanning the CDR3 region. Amplicons were sequenced on the Illumina HiSeq platform. The original pipeline was this. Synthetic template baselines were used to correct PCR bias computationally, reads within Hamming distance 2 were collapsed, and singletons that could not be merged were discarded. Reads were aligned against IMGT to assign V, D and J genes, CDR3 length and insertions or deletions at six rearrangement sites. Within each subset, clonotype counts were normalized to sorted cell number, and only after that were true diversity and Gini coefficients computed with the tcR R package. The overlap coefficient, calculated on TCRB nucleotide sequences, was used to quantify repertoire sharing. Out-of-frame TCRB sequences from naive cells were analyzed to stand in for the pre-selection repertoire. TCRdb provides this immuneACCESS table in a form limited to in-frame rearrangements. Some clones are lacking; in checked studies, under half of them reflect an unresolved V gene, and why the rest are absent is not known. That table is the source of V, J and clone size, and D and trimming were worked out from the DNA. This sample gives around 430,000 clones in total; around 30% of them show up just once. About 0.065% of the sample is taken by the ten largest.

The sequencing sample was made of naive CD4+ T cells from blood. The cell subset or site label here, explained by the study, means: true naive CD4+ T cells. This clonotype was sampled from a man younger than 35 in good health. The rearranged chain carries TRBV27 and TRBJ2-3; 9 central bases correspond to TRBD2. The CDR3 in this case is CASSLLAGNTDTQYF. The DNA is as follows: TGTGCCAGCAGTTTACTAGCGGGAAACACAGATACGCAGTATTTT.